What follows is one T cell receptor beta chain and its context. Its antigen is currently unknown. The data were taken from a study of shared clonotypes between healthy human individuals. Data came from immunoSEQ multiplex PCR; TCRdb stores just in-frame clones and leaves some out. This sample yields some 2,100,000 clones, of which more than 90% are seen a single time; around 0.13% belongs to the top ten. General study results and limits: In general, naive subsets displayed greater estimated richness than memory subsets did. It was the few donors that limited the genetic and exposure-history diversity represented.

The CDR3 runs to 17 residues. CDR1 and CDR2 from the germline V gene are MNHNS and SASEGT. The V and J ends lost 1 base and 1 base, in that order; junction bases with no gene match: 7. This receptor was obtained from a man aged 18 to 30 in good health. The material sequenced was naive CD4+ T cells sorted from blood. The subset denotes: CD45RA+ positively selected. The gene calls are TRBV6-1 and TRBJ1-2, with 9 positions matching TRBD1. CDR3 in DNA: TGTGCCAGCAGTGAAGGGACAGGGGACTCTTTTAACTATGGCTACACCTTC. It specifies CASSEGTGDSFNYGYTF.